This T cell receptor beta chain was obtained from a study of lymphopenia after photon versus proton radiotherapy (dated by TCRdb to between 2018 and 2021). At the level of the whole study: In patients with gastrointestinal tumors who developed high-grade lymphopenia, the study compared the immunological effects of photon radiation therapy with those of proton radiation therapy. A cohort of some 22 patients with gastrointestinal tumors who received either photon or proton therapy and subsequently developed lymphopenia was included. The goal of the study was to characterize the differences between the two radiation modalities in how they affect the immune system. Broader findings and caveats from the paper: The survival association was assessed only in patients who died, and better survival with proton therapy was presented by the authors as a possibility rather than a demonstrated result. After the lymphocyte count nadir, repertoires from photon-treated patients showed oligoclonal expansion, particularly of CD8+ Temra cells, and this expansion drove the decline in diversity. Across the cohort, among patients who died, a greater drop in TCR diversity after the nadir was inversely correlated with overall survival time. Proton-treated patients stayed relatively stable during treatment, while photon-treated patients lost naive T cells and TCR diversity and gained effector/memory populations.

Library preparation used the immunoSEQ multiplex PCR assay. T cell repertoires were profiled with deep sequencing of rearranged TCR beta loci together with multiparametric flow cytometry. In TCRdb, the immuneACCESS table is reduced to in-frame sequences with V and J assigned. These tables do not hold every clone; where another copy was compared, an unresolved V gene accounts for under half, and the others remain unexplained. This sample holds approximately 53,000 clones; about 92% were observed only once. Of the sample, more than 15% falls within the top ten clones. As regards this clone: This receptor's antigen is unknown. Base qualities are not provided; no much larger clone lies one nucleotide away.

CDR3 length: 11 amino acids, cysteine to phenylalanine. The entry retains the CDR3 DNA only, 33 bases that are in frame from base 1. The germline V gene gives CDR1 as KGHSH and CDR2 as LQKENI. V drops 8 bases and J drops 3 bases, leaving 7 bases in between. The specimen was peripheral blood, collected from a patient treated with photon-based radiotherapy. This chain is built from TRBV18 and TRBJ1-1; the D gene assignment is ambiguous. The clonotype was recovered from a middle-aged woman with cholangiocarcinoma. The base sequence is TGTGCCAGCCCCCGTTACACTGAAGCTTTCTTT. Its translation reads: CASPRYTEAFF.